Included here is one TCR beta chain sequence, with context. As yet, its antigen is unknown. PCR used 60 Vbeta primers and 13 Jbeta primers. The data were produced by immunoSEQ multiplex PCR, yet TCRdb's version contains in-frame clones alone and is incomplete. The sample holds 150,000 to 200,000 clones, 65% to 70% seen once. The data derive from a study of cytomegalovirus exposure and HLA in healthy donors. Regarding the study as a whole: In a later analysis, a genetic analysis reported fewer productive-TCR N-insertions in an Asian-associated ancestry cluster than the cohort average. TCR beta V- and J-gene trimming, according to a later analysis, was linked to a missense DCLRE1C variant. Prior analysis indicated that the majority of TCR beta V segments exhibited productivity approximately 87% or approximately 30% of the time.

With 6 bases removed from V and 2 bases from J, the gap between germline ends came to 8 bases. This CDR3 has 11 residues. The germline CDR1 and CDR2 sequences are DFQATT and SNEGSKA (reference sequence). The TCR sequence derives from a woman under 30 in good health and CMV-seropositive. The sample comprised PBMCs. This chain links TRBV20-1 with TRBJ2-7; no clear D gene. The CDR3: CSANRAYEQYF. In DNA form, the CDR3 reads TGCAGTGCGAACAGAGCCTACGAGCAGTACTTC.